This T cell receptor beta chain is from a study of graft-versus-host responses after intestinal transplantation. For the study at large: Anti-thymocyte globulin served as induction for all recipients, who then took tacrolimus and steroids for about 3 years.

The data were produced by immunoSEQ multiplex PCR, yet TCRdb's version contains in-frame clones alone and is incomplete. This table has 21,000 or so clones, around three fifths appearing once. This CDR3 contains 13 residues. Trimming pared 4 bases from V and 7 bases from J, leaving 11 bases between. The V gene's germline CDR1 is SGHRS and CDR2 YFSETQ. CFSE-labeled responder cells (about 200,000) were plated with about 200,000 irradiated, violet-dye-labeled stimulator cells. The source was alloreactive CD4+ T cells from a mixed lymphocyte reaction culture, collected before intestinal transplant. Subset defined: CFSE-low proliferating T cells sorted from roughly six-day pre-transplant mixed lymphocyte reaction (GvH or HvG direction). The chain couples TRBV5-1 to TRBJ1-4; D might be TRBD1 (5 bases). The receptor's source is a human patient who received an intestinal transplant. CDR3 DNA sequence: TGCGCCAGCAGCAAACAGGACGGTGAAAAACTGTTTTTT. It is translated as CASSKQDGEKLFF.